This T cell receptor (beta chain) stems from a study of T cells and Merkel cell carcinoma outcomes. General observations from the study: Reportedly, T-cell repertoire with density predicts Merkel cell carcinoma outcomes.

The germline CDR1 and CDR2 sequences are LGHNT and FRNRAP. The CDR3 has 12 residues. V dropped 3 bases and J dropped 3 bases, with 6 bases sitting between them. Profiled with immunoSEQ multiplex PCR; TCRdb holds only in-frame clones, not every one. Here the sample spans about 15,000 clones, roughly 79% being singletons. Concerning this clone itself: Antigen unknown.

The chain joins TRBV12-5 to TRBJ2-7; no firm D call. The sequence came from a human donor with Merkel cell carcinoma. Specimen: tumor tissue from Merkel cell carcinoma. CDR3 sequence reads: CASGLGDYEQYF. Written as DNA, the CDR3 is TGTGCTAGTGGTTTAGGAGACTACGAGCAGTACTTC.